This T cell receptor (beta chain) was obtained from a study of CD8 T cells in ankylosing spondylitis. This clonotype was seen more than once but under ten times. TCRdb used MiXCR to reprocess the 5' RACE reads, holding one entry per CDR3 protein. The profile shows about 240,000 distinct CDR3 sequences, roughly a tenth of them singletons. V dropped 5 bases and J dropped 3 bases, with 14 bases sitting between them. The CDR3 is 14 residues long. Germline assignment: CDR1 SGHVS and CDR2 FQNEAQ. The V gene is TRBV7-8, the J gene TRBJ2-7; D assignment may be TRBD1 or TRBD2 (5 bases each). Sequencing was carried out using blood, either unsorted or a sorted T cell fraction (not recorded which). The TCR originated in a male donor with ankylosing spondylitis or in good health (not recorded which). The CDR3 loop is CASSLYPGGYEQYF. The CDR3 coding sequence is TGTGCCAGCAGCCTATACCCTGGGGGCTACGAGCAGTACTTC.